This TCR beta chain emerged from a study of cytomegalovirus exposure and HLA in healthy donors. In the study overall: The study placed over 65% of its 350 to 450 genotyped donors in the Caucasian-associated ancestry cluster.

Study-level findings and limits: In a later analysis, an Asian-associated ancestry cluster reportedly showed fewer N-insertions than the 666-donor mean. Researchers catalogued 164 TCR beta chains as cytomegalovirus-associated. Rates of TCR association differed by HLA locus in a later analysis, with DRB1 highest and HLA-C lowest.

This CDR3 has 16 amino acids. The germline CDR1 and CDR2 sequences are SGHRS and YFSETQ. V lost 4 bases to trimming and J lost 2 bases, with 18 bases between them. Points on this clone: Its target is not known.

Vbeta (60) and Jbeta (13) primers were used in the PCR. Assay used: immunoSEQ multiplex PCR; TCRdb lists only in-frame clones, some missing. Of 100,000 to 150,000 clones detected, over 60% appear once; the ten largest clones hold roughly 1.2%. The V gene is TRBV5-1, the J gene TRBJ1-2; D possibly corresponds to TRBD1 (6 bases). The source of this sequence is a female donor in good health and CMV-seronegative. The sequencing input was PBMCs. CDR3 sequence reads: CASSISPDSSNYGYTF. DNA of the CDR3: TGCGCCAGCAGCATAAGTCCGGACAGTTCAAACTATGGCTACACCTTC.